This TCR beta chain stems from a study of T cell responses to AZD1222 COVID-19 vaccine. About the study: The study pooled second doses at about 4 or about 12 weeks.

Overall study findings and caveats: It should be noted that donors were predominantly white British and more often female, and clonal diversity was possibly underestimated.

To note about this clone: No antigen is known for it.

TCRdb keeps only in-frame clones here, not all; method: immunoSEQ multiplex PCR. The data hold 100,000 or so clones, with around nine tenths observed a single time. V trimming: 8 bases; J trimming: 0 bases; junction bases outside the gene matches: 13. The CDR3 runs to 17 residues. CDR1 is SNHLY, CDR2 FYNNEI, per germline. This sequence was found in an adult in good health. The chain joins TRBV2 to TRBJ2-1; 7 bases are a match to TRBD2. The sample consisted of peripheral blood, taken on day 0 of AZD1222 vaccination. The CDR3 loop is CASADILAQSSYNEQFF. In DNA form, the CDR3 reads TGTGCCAGCGCGGATATACTAGCGCAAAGCTCCTACAATGAGCAGTTCTTC.